This TCR beta chain was sequenced during a study of post-analysis software for immune sequencing data. Study information: The disease courses covered relapsing-remitting, secondary progressive and progressive-relapsing multiple sclerosis.

V was cut by 0 bases and J by 9 bases, with 3 bases left in between. CDR3 size: 12 residues. CDR1 is LNHNV, CDR2 YYDKDF, per germline (reference sequence). Findings and caveats of the study: Patients with multiple sclerosis recorded significantly lower normalized Chao1 diversity than controls, the study found. Roughly 5 TRBV segments (TRBV5-6, TRBV5-1 and TRBV20-1 among them) occurred more frequently in patients than in controls.

Unique molecular identifiers tagged the TCR beta cDNA libraries. Each CDR3 protein is one row after TCRdb ran MiXCR on the PCR reads. Counted here are roughly 650,000 distinct CDR3 sequences, 59% occurring once; the ten biggest clones make up approximately 10%. About this clonotype itself: Antigen specificity is unknown.

This TCR came from a girl aged 2-10 years with multiple sclerosis. Specimen: blood. The chain is built from TRBV15 and TRBJ1-6; D remains ambiguous. The CDR3 spells CATSRDGSPLHF. The CDR3 DNA sequence: TGTGCCACCAGCAGAGACGGTTCACCCCTCCACTTT.